This TCR beta chain is from a study of OX40 agonist ivuxolimab in advanced cancers. Study-level information: Dose-escalation patients suffered from hepatocellular carcinoma, melanoma, renal cell or head and neck cancer. Study-level points and caveats: Among expanded peripheral T cells, antigen specificity went undetermined. More expanded clones were seen, on average, in CD8+ T cells than in CD4+. The study observed clonal expansion of CD4+ and CD8+ blood T cells by week 6 at 0.1 to 3.0 mg/kg.

Turning to this clone: Its antigen is currently unknown.

TCRdb keeps only in-frame clones here, not all; method: immunoSEQ multiplex PCR. The sample shows fewer than 95,000 clones, approximately 90% of them seen only once. Germline CDR1 and CDR2: PRHDT and FYEKMQ (reference sequence). The CDR3 runs 14 residues. The V gene end was trimmed by 3 bases and the J gene end by 6 bases; junction bases not matched to a gene: 5. This clonotype was obtained from an adult with an advanced solid tumor such as melanoma, head and neck, liver or kidney cancer. V gene TRBV13 combines with J gene TRBJ1-2; 9 bases fit TRBD1. Sequences were derived from CD4+ or CD8+ T cells sorted from blood, sampled in a trial of the OX40 agonist ivuxolimab. This CDR3 reads CASSLGQGQNGYTF. As DNA, the CDR3 is TGTGCCAGCAGCTTGGGACAGGGTCAGAATGGCTACACCTTC.